This T cell receptor beta chain was sequenced in a study of cytomegalovirus exposure and HLA in healthy donors (dated by TCRdb to the late 2010s). Regarding the complete study: According to an earlier analysis of several hundred of the donors, about 180 million T cells yielded 90 million to 140 million unique TCR beta sequences and about 300 Gb of sequence data. HLA typing included class I and class II loci at four-digit resolution. The study used immunosequencing to profile the T cell repertoires of approximately 640 subjects and linked those repertoires to cytomegalovirus serostatus. Roughly 5 DR-DQ haplotypes were handled as single units for association and clustering, since linkage in the cohort was strong. Alongside the repertoire data, information on donor age, sex, ethnicity and CMV serostatus was compiled. Rather than using new phenotypic data, the later analysis identified candidate immune exposures from TCR beta sequences and from how often those sequences occurred across donors. Along with the 666-subject first cohort, a separate validation cohort of 120 different subjects was used. Around 320 gigabases of sequencing data and tens of millions of unique TCR sequences were included in an early release covering several hundred HLA-typed donors. To predict cytomegalovirus infection status, the study combined high-throughput TCR immunosequencing, statistical association of individual TCRs with disease status, and machine learning. A later analysis re-examined previously published TCR beta repertoires from more than 550 donors and added high-resolution HLA genotyping to investigate patterns of TCR occurrence. The number of typed donors differed by locus: about 629-640 for A, B, C, DRB1 and DQB1; roughly 510 for DQA1; around 580 for DPA1; and roughly 470 for DPB1. A later genetic analysis took genome-wide SNP genotypes for about 55% of the 666 donors and used that subset as a discovery cohort. The study aimed to test whether cataloging public T cell receptors could reveal signatures of past pathogen exposure. Of the approximately 400 genotyped donors, over 80% were placed in the genetic ancestry cluster associated with self-reported Caucasian donors. Among roughly 400 genotyped donors of the cohort, an average of approximately 240,000 unique TCR beta nucleotide sequences was sequenced per donor, of which 15% to 20% were non-productive. All discovery cohort repertoires had been generated using a single sequencing platform. In an earlier analysis of roughly 600 of the donors, high-throughput TCR beta sequencing was used to judge whether each TCR beta V gene segment behaved as functional or pseudogenic. General study outcomes and caveats: A further reported finding was that TCR beta sequences accurately predicted the HLA-A and HLA-B alleles for most subjects in the first cohort. In a later analysis, the rate of TCR association differed among HLA loci, with DRB1 alleles having the most associated TCRs and HLA-C alleles having the fewest. In a later analysis, 16,951 TCR beta sequences were associated with specific HLA alleles at a false discovery rate of 0.05. In a later analysis, HLA-associated TCR beta chains were found to be more clonally expanded and to have lower generation probabilities than equally common non-associated chains. Immune exposure information for the cohort was limited to CMV serostatus. The cohort was sequenced for TCR beta chains only, and without alpha or paired-chain data the features that could be detected were limited. Some IMGT-functional V segments, including TRBV6-2 and TRBV6-3, could not be distinguished by the 87-base-pair reads and were therefore excluded. The study gave a list of under 200 TCR beta chains associated with cytomegalovirus. Strong co-occurrence of HLA alleles, especially DR and DQ, made assigning TCR associations to individual alleles difficult. It was suggested by the authors that the approach could potentially be generalized to other disease states and immunological phenotypes. A later analysis found that most CMV-associated TCR beta chains appeared HLA-restricted, with HLA associations seemingly driven largely by CMV exposure. In vitro tests confirmed that a few of the cytomegalovirus-associated TCR beta chains recognize cytomegalovirus antigens. According to a later analysis, parvovirus B19, influenza, CMV and Epstein-Barr virus appeared linked to several top co-occurrence clusters. The classifier was reported to diagnose cytomegalovirus status with high specificity and sensitivity in both the original and validation cohorts. Broadly in line with IMGT annotations, most TCR beta V segments showed up in productive rearrangements about 87% or about 30% of the time in an earlier analysis of 450 to 750 of the donors. Because HLA typing was unavailable for some donors at each locus, only the typed subset was used in association tests. An association between a missense DCLRE1C variant and V-gene and J-gene trimming of TCR beta chains was found in a later genetic analysis and replicated in an independent cohort. A cluster of highly shared sequence variants was judged likely to represent a technical artifact of the sequencing pipeline. The earlier analysis of fewer than 750 of the donors excluded about 16 rarely observed V segments, including chromosome 9 orphons, because counts were too low. Compared with the approximately 720-donor mean, donors in an Asian-associated ancestry cluster had fewer N-insertions in productive TCRs, according to a later genetic analysis. Most TCR sequences were observed very rarely across donors, whereas some public TCRs were present in many individuals. Linkage disequilibrium might explain the correlated functional status among segregating V segments, but an unknown experimental factor could not be ruled out. Presence/absence analyses assumed roughly uniform sequencing depth across donors, an assumption that may not hold.

The cohort consisted of approximately 670 healthy bone marrow donors. Cohort members were all nominally healthy when sampled, although unrecorded immune exposures were likely present. The donor was CMV seropositive and belonged to the group of a few hundred seropositive cohort members. Every donor gave a peripheral blood sample, and the peripheral blood mononuclear cells from that sample were used for TCR beta sequencing. The Qiagen DNeasy Blood Extraction Kit was used to extract genomic DNA from the blood cell samples. For this chain, trimming is 4 bases at the V end and 3 bases at the J end, and the number of junction bases without a gene match is 5. Per the germline V gene, SGHRS is the CDR1 and YFSETQ is the CDR2. Reading from cysteine to phenylalanine, the CDR3 counts 14 amino acids. Of all the DNA, just the CDR3 is kept, 42 bases in frame from base 1. This clone was seen a single time. Which antigen it targets is not known. No qualities accompany the bases; no much larger clone lies one base away.

Library method: the immunoSEQ multiplex PCR assay. For the multiplex PCR, a mixture combining 60 forward primers for TCR Vbeta segments and 13 reverse primers for TCR Jbeta segments was used. A multiplex PCR assay on genomic DNA amplified the CDR3 region of rearranged TCR beta genes. The Illumina HiSeq System was used to sequence the amplified TCR beta libraries as 87-base-pair reads. In the source study's methods: A later analysis tallied roughly 80 million unique TCR beta chains across the 600 to 700 repertoires, and approximately 11 million of those chains were shared by two or more donors. To remove PCR and sequencing errors, raw reads were error-corrected and collapsed into unique sequences using a nearest-neighbor algorithm that merged closely related sequences. To assign V, D and J gene segments, CDR3 sequences were aligned to IMGT reference sequences. For a sequence to be retained, a match of at least six nucleotides was required to both a V gene segment and a J gene segment. A rearrangement was called productive if the CDR3 had no stop codons and remained in frame with V and J, and every other rearrangement was called non-productive. Following IMGT convention, CDR3 was defined as the stretch from the second conserved V-encoded cysteine to the conserved J-encoded phenylalanine. Sequences without an unambiguous match to a single V gene segment were excluded from the earlier analysis of about 600 of the donors. In an earlier analysis of several hundred of the donors, V segments were called functional above 56.7% productive rearrangements and were called segregating when the between-donor standard deviation exceeded 5%. A statistical classification framework was developed to diagnose cytomegalovirus status using the catalog of TCR beta chain sequences. In a later analysis, V and J genes were assigned by comparing TCR nucleotide sequences against IMGT/GENE-DB human TR gene sequences. The TCRdist pipeline was used in a later analysis to assign CDR3 sequences and most-parsimonious VDJ recombination scenarios. In a later analysis, each TCR beta chain was defined by its CDR3 amino acid sequence together with its V-gene family, and reads without a unique V-gene family were excluded. In a later analysis, some 600 highly shared, low-generation-probability nucleotide sequences were removed to address suspected cross-contamination and a sequencing artifact. In a later analysis, a clonal expansion index for each public chain was calculated from normalized within-repertoire ranks of inferred template counts. Generation probabilities in a later analysis came from a VDJ recombination model fitted to out-of-frame rearrangements, and those results were checked against IGoR. Hypergeometric tests were used in a later analysis to score TCR-TCR, TCR-HLA and TCR-CMV co-occurrence, with a repertoire-size bias correction applied to the TCR pairs. False discovery rates were estimated in a later analysis by permuting HLA or CMV assignments 20 times. A later analysis grouped co-occurring TCRs with DBSCAN, adding TCRdist sequence similarity when clustering within HLA-allele-positive subsets. Co-occurrence clustering excluded repertoires with fewer than 30,000 or more than 120,000 public chains, plus five with anomalous nucleotide sharing. TCRdb limited this immuneACCESS table to in-frame rearrangements with V and J called. A share of clones is missing; checked studies link under half to unresolved V genes, and the rest is unexplained. That table gives V, J and clone size, and the DNA gave D and trimming. The sample table holds about 140,000 clones, of which 65% to 80% were seen once. The ten biggest clones cover around 1.3% of the sample.

This sequence uses TRBV5-1 and TRBJ2-3; 7 middle bases align to TRBD1. Sequencing was done on a sample of PBMCs. The TCR originated in a male donor in good health and CMV-seropositive. The bases read TGCGCCAGCAGCCCGGGACAGACTACAGATACGCAGTATTTT. This translates into CASSPGQTTDTQYF.